This TCR beta chain was sequenced for a study of blood T cell repertoires in COVID-19. Study context: Specimens from acute and convalescent COVID-19 originated in the United States, Italy and Spain. In each case, the material was cDNA or gDNA derived from T cells, B-cell-depleted T cells, or PBMCs.

While infection was still active, Seattle patients were enrolled and then followed longitudinally. Under the authors' procedure: For nucleated cells, counts were estimated from reference gene primer amplification. The table came from immunoSEQ multiplex PCR; TCRdb's copy has only in-frame clones and leaves some out. The V and J calls and clone size were taken over from that table, and D and trimming were inferred from the DNA. This table has about 160,000 clones, about 92% appearing once. The germline V gene has CDR1 MNHEY and CDR2 SVGAGI. V was trimmed by 8 bases and J by 2 bases, leaving 16 bases between them. CDR3 length: 15 amino acids.

The material sequenced was peripheral blood. The chain uses TRBV6-5 and TRBJ2-1; D is possibly TRBD2 (5 bases). This sequence was found in a woman aged 55 to 70 with COVID-19, enrolled during active disease. CDR3 sequence: CASWERARAYNEQFF. In nucleotides, the CDR3 is TGTGCCAGCTGGGAGAGGGCCAGAGCCTACAATGAGCAGTTCTTC.